These 12 T cell receptor beta chains came from one sample sequenced in a study of blood T cell repertoires in COVID-19. Some clones are missing from TCRdb's copy, which holds only in-frame ones; the method was immunoSEQ multiplex PCR. Of just over 80,000 clones detected, under 90% appear once; the ten largest clones hold 44%. The source material was peripheral blood. These receptors all come from an older man with acute or convalescent COVID-19.

The chain joins TRBV27 to TRBJ1-2, with 9 positions matching TRBD1. Trimming cost V 6 bases and J 5 bases; bases outside gene matches: 7. Germline lookup yields CDR1 MNHEY and CDR2 SMNVEV (reference sequence). There are 14 residues in the CDR3. The CDR3 reads CASRADRGFYGYTF. CDR3 in DNA: TGTGCCAGCAGGGCCGACAGGGGGTTTTATGGCTACACCTTC.

This sequence joins TRBV18 and TRBJ2-1, with D hard to call. The CDR3 loop spans 16 amino acids. V lost 0 bases to trimming and J lost 0 bases, with 9 bases between them. Germline CDR1 KGHSH, CDR2 LQKENI. CDR3 sequence: CASSPPRRSSYNEQFF. Written as DNA, the CDR3 is TGTGCCAGCTCACCACCGAGAAGGAGCTCCTACAATGAGCAGTTCTTC.

This clone was detected a few times. The rearrangement uses TRBV18 and TRBJ2-1; D perhaps matches TRBD2 (6 bases). This CDR3 spans 11 amino acids. Trimming left V 3 bases short and J 15 bases short, with 12 bases between. Germline V gives CDR1 KGHSH, CDR2 LQKENI. CDR3: CASSPSGRPFF. CDR3 coding DNA: TGTGCCAGCTCACCTTCGGGGAGGCCGTTCTTC.

This rearrangement joins TRBV6-5 to TRBJ2-5; tentative D call: TRBD1 (6 bases). This CDR3 is built from 15 residues. Germline V gene data show CDR1 as MNHEY and CDR2 as SVGAGI. V lost 6 bases and J 6 bases, leaving 20 bases between the germline ends. The CDR3 bases are TGTGCCAGCAGCACGCGGCGGGCAGGGGAAAAGACCCAGTACTTC. This translates into CASSTRRAGEKTQYF.

V usage is TRBV18 and J usage is TRBJ1-1; D remains unclear. Germline loops: CDR1 KGHSH, CDR2 LQKENI. This CDR3 has 14 residues. Trimming took 3 bases from V and 1 from J, leaving 9 bases between them. CDR3 coding DNA: TGTGCCAGCTCACCGAACAGTGGGAACACTGAAGCTTTCTTT. Its translation: CASSPNSGNTEAFF.

The chain combines TRBV21-1 with TRBJ1-5. TRBV21-1 is a recognized pseudogene. The CDR3 is made up of 17 amino acids. The CDR3 DNA reads as TGTGCCAGCAGCAAAGCCTCCGGAGGGTATACACATCAGCCCCAGCATTTT. Protein product: CASSKASGGYTHQPQHF.

CDR3 region: CASSRTGGANTIYF. CDR3 nucleotides: TGTGCCAGCAGTCGGACAGGGGGCGCGAACACCATATATTTT. This chain connects TRBV6-6 to TRBJ1-3; 11 bases align to TRBD1. J gave up 7 bases and V 5 bases, and 4 bases lay outside the gene matches. CDR3 size: 14 residues. Germline-derived CDR1 and CDR2 are MNHNY and SVGAGI (reference sequence).

The chain uses TRBV11-2 and TRBJ2-2; D is possibly TRBD1 (5 bases). V lost 5 bases and J lost 2, with 12 bases in between. There are 15 residues in the CDR3. CDR1 and CDR2 (germline): SGHAT, FQNNGV. The CDR3 loop is CASSEVGANTGELFF. The CDR3 DNA sequence: TGTGCCAGCAGCGAAGTAGGGGCAAACACCGGGGAGCTGTTTTTT.

The genes are TRBV5-6 and TRBJ2-2; D unclear. V gave up 2 bases and J gave up 5 bases, with 10 bases separating them. Germline V gene lookup returns CDR1 SGHDT and CDR2 YYEEEE. The CDR3 covers 14 residues. The CDR3 DNA sequence: TGTGCCAGCAGCTTTTCCCCAAAAACCGGGGAGCTGTTTTTT. This codes for CASSFSPKTGELFF.

The J gene is TRBJ2-1, the V gene TRBV5-1; D may be TRBD1 (6 bases). Germline CDR1 is SGHRS and CDR2 is YFSETQ. The CDR3 sequence is 18 residues long. Trimming removed 0 bases at V and 6 bases at J, with 22 bases between. The CDR3 protein is CASSLGGGDRPPFNEQFF. The DNA for the CDR3 is TGCGCCAGCAGCTTGGGTGGAGGCGACAGGCCTCCCTTCAATGAGCAGTTCTTC.

The chain has TRBV4-1 and TRBJ1-1, with 9 bases lining up with TRBD1. CDR3 length: 14 amino acids. The V gene's germline CDR1 is MGHRA and CDR2 YSYEKL. V lost 2 bases, J lost 5 bases, and 3 bases stayed unmatched. The CDR3 sequence: CASSQRQGGTEAFF. CDR3 nucleotide sequence: TGCGCCAGCAGCCAAAGACAGGGGGGGACTGAAGCTTTCTTT.

The chain recombines TRBV6-5 with TRBJ1-2; D may be TRBD1 (6 bases). The ends were cut back, 5 bases at V and 4 bases at J, with 11 bases in the middle. The CDR3 spans 13 residues. Per germline, CDR1 MNHEY and CDR2 SVGAGI. In DNA form, the CDR3 reads TGTGCCAGCAGTCTTGGACAGACCTATGGCTACACCTTC. Its translation: CASSLGQTYGYTF.